Each of the 8 T cell receptor beta chains below was sequenced from the same sample in a study of vaccination effects on CD4 cells after COVID-19. No antigen has been identified for these receptors. The method was immunoSEQ multiplex PCR; TCRdb's version includes in-frame clones alone and lacks a portion of them. Of 20,000 to 25,000 clones listed, under 75% were seen once; the top ten hold 9.1%. ViraFEST used viral peptide pools to expand antigen-specific CD4+ T cells before sequencing. Cultured cells yielded isolated CD4+ T cells after 10 days. None of the vaccinated had previously contracted SARS-CoV-2, and their nucleocapsid antibodies tested negative. The sample here was CD4+ T cells from PBMCs cultured with HCoV-NL63 spike peptides, taken before COVID-19 vaccination. The receptors shown here come from a human donor who received a COVID-19 vaccine.

The chain combines TRBV25-1 with TRBJ1-2; D gene unclear. With 2 bases removed from V and 4 bases from J, the gap between germline ends came to 11 bases. CDR3 length equals 14 residues. Looked up from germline, CDR1 is MGHDK and CDR2 is SYGVNS. For the CDR3, the DNA is TGTGCCAGCAGTGAAAGGGCAGACCTCTATGGCTACACCTTC. It translates to CASSERADLYGYTF.

V and J are TRBV10-3 and TRBJ2-3; 7 bases fit TRBD2. V lost 6 bases to trimming and J lost 0 bases; unmatched junction nucleotides: 6. The CDR3 length is 15 residues. From germline, CDR1 is ENHRY and CDR2 SYGVKD. The CDR3 region has the DNA TGTGCCATCAGCCTAGCGGACGCTAGCACAGATACGCAGTATTTT. Its translation is CAISLADASTDTQYF.

The V call is TRBV5-1, the J call TRBJ1-1; D uncertain. Trimming removed 1 base at V and 1 base at J, with 8 bases between. The length of the CDR3 is 14 residues. CDR1 and CDR2 from the germline V gene are SGHRS and YFSETQ. CDR3: CASSLTARNTEAFF. The CDR3 DNA reads as TGCGCCAGCAGCTTGACAGCGAGGAACACTGAAGCTTTCTTT.

The chain combines TRBV15 with TRBJ2-3, with TRBD1 matching over 7 bases. Per the germline V gene, CDR1 is LNHNV and CDR2 is YYDKDF (reference sequence). The CDR3 is 17 residues long. The V gene end was trimmed by 3 bases and the J gene end by 9 bases; junction bases not matched to a gene: 18. The CDR3: CATSRKTGTVSTGTQYF. As DNA, the CDR3 is TGTGCCACCAGCAGGAAGACAGGGACCGTCAGCACAGGGACGCAGTATTTT.

The J gene is TRBJ2-3, the V gene TRBV10-1; a weak D match, TRBD2 (6 bases). V was clipped by 4 bases and J by 1 base, with 12 bases between them. Germline CDR1 reads WNHNN; CDR2 reads SYGVQD (reference sequence). This CDR3 region has 15 residues. CDR3 nucleotides: TGCGCCAGCAGTGCACGGGGAGGTGGCACAGATACGCAGTATTTT. Amino acids: CASSARGGGTDTQYF.

CDR3 nucleotides: TGTGCCAGCAGCTTAGTAGCCGGGACAGCCACTGAAGCTTTCTTT. Encoded protein: CASSLVAGTATEAFF. The gene calls are TRBV11-2 and TRBJ1-1; 7 bases agree with TRBD1. The germline gives CDR1 SGHAT, CDR2 FQNNGV. This CDR3 contains 15 residues. V shed 1 base, J shed 4 bases, and the junction held 6 bases outside the gene matches.

This clone was observed a few times. The J gene is TRBJ1-4, the V gene TRBV3-1 (or the pseudogene TRBV3-2); D unresolved. Germline V gives CDR1 LGHDT, CDR2 YNNKEL (reference sequence). The CDR3 runs 12 residues. Trimming pared 4 bases from V and 10 bases from J, leaving 10 bases between. Written as DNA, the CDR3 is TGTGCCAGCAGCCTTTACTTTGGAAAACTGTTTTTT. It specifies CASSLYFGKLFF.

J is TRBJ2-7 and V is TRBV4-2, with D possibly being TRBD1 (5 bases). Trimming stripped 0 bases from V and 7 bases from J, with 19 bases between. In germline, CDR1 is LGHNA, CDR2 YNFKEQ. This CDR3 contains 16 residues. CDR3 coding DNA: TGTGCCAGCAGCCAAGAGGGGTTGGGGCCTCAAGGGGAGCAGTACTTC. It codes for CASSQEGLGPQGEQYF.